This TCR beta chain was captured in a study of OX40 agonist ivuxolimab in advanced cancers. Regarding the study in general: The costimulatory receptor OX40 (CD134) was targeted by ivuxolimab, a fully human IgG2 agonistic monoclonal antibody. The paper describes the monotherapy dose-escalation part (N of about 57 patients) of the phase I trial of ivuxolimab. In the dose-escalation cohort, over 65% of patients were male, and the mean age was approximately 64 years, with a range of about 23 to 90. Intravenous ivuxolimab was administered to patients every 2 weeks at six dose levels: 0.01, 0.1, 0.3, 1.5, 3 and 10 mg/kg. Prior anti-PD-1, anti-PD-L1 or anti-CTLA-4 therapy was permitted, and 40% of dose-escalation patients had received checkpoint inhibitors. Partial responses were achieved by three dose-escalation patients, of whom one had hepatocellular carcinoma and two had cutaneous melanoma. The point of sequencing TCRbeta in the periphery was to test whether ivuxolimab changed TCR sequence diversity and drove clonal T-cell expansion. Of the approximately 54 dose-escalation patients, hepatocellular carcinoma was present in about 20, melanoma in roughly 15, renal cell carcinoma in 9 and head and neck cancer in 9.

Taken from the germline V gene (reference sequence), the CDR1 and CDR2 loops are DFQATT and SNEGSKA. Including the terminal cysteine and phenylalanine, the CDR3 comprises 11 residues. The sequence is cut down to CDR3 DNA, 33 bases in frame from base 1. V is pared back by 6 bases and J by 10 bases, with 15 bases lying between the germline termini. Patients with autoimmune disease history or receiving systemic immunosuppression were excluded from the trial. Peripheral blood for TCR sequencing was collected from all dose cohorts at baseline, on cycle 4 day 1, and on cycle 7 day 1. Samples came from an open-label, multicenter, first-in-human phase I dose-escalation trial of ivuxolimab. Adults with locally advanced or metastatic head and neck squamous cell, hepatocellular, melanoma or renal cell carcinoma were enrolled in the trial. Before TCR sequencing, CD4+ and CD8+ T cells were separately sorted from peripheral blood.

Study-wide findings and limitations: On average, CD8+ T cells showed more expanded clones than CD4+ T cells after ivuxolimab. The antigen specificity of the peripheral T cells that underwent clonal expansion was not determined. At doses from 0.1 to 3.0 mg/kg, clonal expansion was seen in both CD4+ and CD8+ blood T cells between baseline and week 6. Low levels of normalized T-cell clonal expansion were also shown by some nonresponding patients. In the 0.1-3.0 mg/kg groups, partial responders were among the patients with the lowest normalized peripheral clonal expansion, particularly in CD8+ T cells.

Genomic DNA was extracted from sorted cells for sequencing of the TCRbeta CDR3 region. TCRbeta CDR3 regions were sequenced using the immunoSEQ Assay. This immuneACCESS table, as held by TCRdb, lists in-frame sequences with V and J called but not all clones. Of the missing ones, under half trace to an unresolved V gene in checked studies; the others have no known cause. Across this sample there are about 150,000 clones, with 85% to 95% seen only once. Of the sample, under 0.4% is held by the ten largest clones. In the case of this clone: No cognate antigen has been identified for it. Base qualities are not recorded, but no much larger clone differs from it by a single base.

The chain is assembled from TRBV20-1 and TRBJ1-1; possibly the D gene is TRBD1, per 5 matching bases. The sequence derives from an adult with an advanced solid tumor such as melanoma, head and neck, liver or kidney cancer. Sequences were derived from CD4+ or CD8+ T cells sorted from blood, sampled in a trial of the OX40 agonist ivuxolimab. The CDR3 has the sequence CSAKGRRGAFF. The bases are TGCAGTGCCAAGGGACGCCGGGGAGCTTTCTTT.